The 4 T cell receptor beta chains below come from one sample, sequenced in a study of beta chain features in type 1 diabetes. Study observations and caveats: Shorter TCRB CDR3s, moderately but significantly so, were found in Type 1 diabetes patients in all four CD4+ subsets.

Their antigens remain unidentified. The sequenced template was cDNA made from the entire isolated RNA. Sequencing used immunoSEQ multiplex PCR; TCRdb keeps in-frame clones, though not all of them. The sample lists 150,000 or so clones, about 8.3% occurring once. Sequenced sample: central memory CD4+ T cells from blood. The receptors shown here come from a woman in her late teens or twenties with type 1 diabetes.

The CDR3 loop is CASSPGTSGYNEQFF. The CDR3 nucleotides are TGTGCCAGCAGCCCCGGGACTAGCGGGTACAATGAGCAGTTCTTC. The genes are TRBV6-4 and TRBJ2-1; 12 nucleotides match TRBD2. Germline CDR1 reads MRHNA; CDR2 reads SNTAGT. The J segment lost 4 bases and the V segment lost 6 bases, leaving 4 bases of the junction unmatched. The CDR3 totals 15 residues.

This clone was seen more than once but under ten times. The chain combines TRBV5-1 with TRBJ2-1; a weak D match, TRBD2 (7 bases). Trimming shortened V by 2 bases and J by 2 bases, and 8 bases separated the two germline ends. Germline loops: CDR1 SGHRS, CDR2 YFSETQ. The CDR3 is 14 residues long. CDR3 amino acids: CASSFGGPYNEQFF. The DNA of the CDR3 is TGCGCCAGCAGCTTCGGGGGGCCCTACAATGAGCAGTTCTTC. Full variable domain (remainder filled in from reference TRBV5-1 and TRBJ2-1): KAGVTQTPRYLIKTRGQQVTLSCSPISGHRSVSWYQQTPGQGLQFLFEYFSETQRNKGNFPGRFSGRQFSNSRSEMNVSTLELGDSALYLCASSFGGPYNEQFFGPGTRLTVL.

This chain links TRBV7-2 with TRBJ1-4; D remains ambiguous. The V gene lost 3 bases and the J gene lost 8 bases, with 16 bases spanning the gap. CDR3 length equals 15 residues. The germline V gene encodes CDR1 SGHTA and CDR2 FQGNSA. This CDR3 is CASSFQSSWREKLFF. CDR3 DNA: TGTGCCAGCAGCTTCCAGAGTTCCTGGCGGGAAAAACTGTTTTTT.

This rearrangement joins TRBV28 to TRBJ2-1, with 7 bases aligning to TRBD2. With 3 bases clipped from V and 6 bases from J, the junction kept 8 bases outside the gene matches. The germline V gene has CDR1 MDHEN and CDR2 SYDVKM. There are 15 residues in the CDR3. The DNA for the CDR3 is TGTGCCAGCAGTTTGGCGGCGGGGGTGGGCAATGAGCAGTTCTTC. It specifies CASSLAAGVGNEQFF.